A single sample is the source of the 15 T cell receptor beta chains below, sequenced in a study of cytomegalovirus exposure and HLA in healthy donors. With 60 Vbeta and 13 Jbeta primers, the PCR was carried out. The protocol was immunoSEQ multiplex PCR, while the TCRdb copy is restricted to in-frame clones and leaves out a portion. The sample lists roughly 120,000 clones, around 76% occurring once. Sample: PBMCs. The receptor set was obtained from a man in his 60s in good health and CMV-seropositive.

This CDR3 reads CASSLLGPADTEAFF. As DNA, the CDR3 is TGTGCCAGCTCACTCCTGGGGCCGGCGGACACTGAAGCTTTCTTT. The chain recombines TRBV18 with TRBJ1-1, with a weak D call TRBD1 (5 bases). Trimming removed 4 bases from V and 3 bases from J, with 15 bases in between. The CDR3 spans 15 residues. The germline gives CDR1 KGHSH, CDR2 LQKENI.

V and J are TRBV7-2 and TRBJ2-2, with 9 bases that match TRBD1. CDR1 and CDR2 (germline): SGHTA, FQGNSA. The V and J ends lost 0 bases and 8 bases, in that order; junction bases with no gene match: 7. The CDR3 length is 16 residues. CDR3 region: CASSLARDRAGGELFF. The CDR3 DNA is TGTGCCAGCAGCTTAGCCCGGGACAGGGCAGGTGGGGAGCTGTTTTTT.

This clone was observed a handful of times. This chain joins TRBV9 and TRBJ1-2; possibly TRBD1 for D (5 bases). CDR1 is SGDLS, CDR2 YYNGEE, per germline. The length of the CDR3 is 13 residues. V lost 0 bases and J lost 7, with 10 bases in between. CDR3 residues: CASSVAGYGGYTF. The CDR3 nucleotides are TGTGCCAGCAGCGTAGCAGGGTACGGTGGCTACACCTTC.

The chain employs TRBV6-1 and TRBJ2-5, with 12 bases matching TRBD2. V lost 7 bases and J lost 5; bases outside the gene matches: 5. Germline lookup yields CDR1 MNHNS and CDR2 SASEGT. This CDR3 spans 14 amino acids. The CDR3 here is CASTSGGAGETQYF. The CDR3 coding sequence is TGTGCCAGCACTAGCGGGGGGGCCGGGGAGACCCAGTACTTC.

The chain links TRBV2 to TRBJ1-4; tentative D call: TRBD1 (5 bases). V lost 6 bases and J lost 2, with 13 bases in between. Germline V gives CDR1 SNHLY, CDR2 FYNNEI. There are 15 residues in the CDR3. CDR3 residues: CASSLRGTTNEKLFF. CDR3 in DNA: TGTGCCAGCAGCTTGCGGGGCACTACTAATGAAAAACTGTTTTTT.

This chain connects TRBV27 to TRBJ2-7; TRBD2 matches 7 bases. The CDR3 totals 14 residues. V was pared by 5 bases and J by 4 bases, with 8 bases of the junction left unmatched. In germline, CDR1 is MNHEY, CDR2 SMNVEV (reference sequence). The CDR3 is CASSISGGGYEQYF. Written as DNA, the CDR3 is TGTGCCAGCAGTATAAGTGGGGGGGGGTACGAGCAGTACTTC.

This clone was found once. The chain combines TRBV5-1 with TRBJ2-5, with 14 bases that match TRBD2. The CDR3 has 16 residues. With 4 bases clipped from V and 2 bases from J, the junction kept 4 bases outside the gene matches. Germline CDR1 reads SGHRS; CDR2 reads YFSETQ. The CDR3 sequence: CASSPRLAGGQETQYF. In DNA, the CDR3 is TGCGCCAGCAGCCCCCGACTAGCGGGGGGGCAAGAGACCCAGTACTTC.

In its sample, this clone was seen a few times. The rearrangement links TRBV27 to TRBJ2-3, with TRBD2 matching over 7 bases. Germline values: CDR1 MNHEY, CDR2 SMNVEV (reference sequence). The CDR3 loop spans 14 amino acids. The V gene end was trimmed by 3 bases and the J gene end by 4 bases; junction bases not matched to a gene: 4. CDR3 in amino acids: CASSFRAGADTQYF. The CDR3 DNA reads TGTGCCAGCAGTTTTAGGGCGGGAGCAGATACGCAGTATTTT.

This chain connects TRBV9 to TRBJ2-3; 10 bases are a match to TRBD2. The CDR3 spans 19 residues. Per germline, CDR1 SGDLS and CDR2 YYNGEE. J lost 3 bases, V lost 0 bases, and 13 bases had no gene match. The CDR3 region has the DNA TGTGCCAGCAGCGTAGCTCGAGCGGGGGGGCCCGAGAGGACAGATACGCAGTATTTT. It encodes CASSVARAGGPERTDTQYF.

This clone appeared a few times. The rearrangement uses TRBV5-1 and TRBJ2-3; possible D gene TRBD2, 5 bases. The V end lost 0 bases, the J end lost 5 bases, and 10 bases lay between the germline ends. Germline V gene sequence: CDR1 SGHRS, CDR2 YFSETQ. This CDR3 is built from 14 residues. The CDR3 DNA reads as TGCGCCAGCAGCTTGGATACCGAGGGAGATACGCAGTATTTT. Protein product: CASSLDTEGDTQYF. The full variable domain, its missing parts supplied by reference TRBV5-1 and TRBJ2-3, is KAGVTQTPRYLIKTRGQQVTLSCSPISGHRSVSWYQQTPGQGLQFLFEYFSETQRNKGNFPGRFSGRQFSNSRSEMNVSTLELGDSALYLCASSLDTEGDTQYFGPGTRLTVL.

The genes are TRBV27 and TRBJ2-2, with 7 bases fitting TRBD1. Germline assignment: CDR1 MNHEY and CDR2 SMNVEV (reference sequence). J gave up 1 base and V 6 bases, and 8 bases lay outside the gene matches. The CDR3 is made up of 16 amino acids. CDR3 in DNA: TGTGCCAGCAGACCCCGGACAGGAGTGAACACCGGGGAGCTGTTTTTT. Protein: CASRPRTGVNTGELFF.

The rearrangement uses TRBV10-3 and TRBJ2-1, with a tentative D call TRBD1 (6 bases). Germline CDR1 reads ENHRY; CDR2 reads SYGVKD. Deletions cut 1 base from V and 3 bases from J, with 13 bases between. The CDR3 consists of 16 residues. The CDR3 protein is CAISELRTALYNEQFF. The CDR3 DNA reads TGTGCCATCAGTGAGTTACGGACAGCTCTCTACAATGAGCAGTTCTTC.

The chain combines TRBV5-1 with TRBJ2-2, with a weak D call TRBD2 (5 bases). Germline V gives CDR1 SGHRS, CDR2 YFSETQ. The CDR3 runs to 14 residues. V was trimmed by 5 bases and J by 5 bases, leaving 13 bases between them. CDR3 nucleotide sequence: TGCGCCAGCAGTGTACAGAGGGTTACCGGGGAGCTGTTTTTT. It translates to CASSVQRVTGELFF.

This clone came up a few times. The chain has TRBV5-5 and TRBJ1-1, with unresolved D. The CDR3 length is 15 residues. Trimming removed 2 bases at V and 1 base at J, with 12 bases between. Germline CDR1 and CDR2: SGHKS and YYEKEE (reference sequence). Written as DNA, the CDR3 is TGTGCCAGCAGCTTTTCCCTTCAGGAGAACACTGAAGCTTTCTTT. It is translated as CASSFSLQENTEAFF.

This chain links TRBV30 with TRBJ1-1, with D hard to call. This CDR3 has 12 residues. V lost 3 bases and J 4 bases, leaving 9 bases between the germline ends. The V gene's germline CDR1 is GTSNPN and CDR2 SVGIG (reference sequence). DNA of the CDR3: TGTGCCTGGAGGGGCCAGACCACTGAAGCTTTCTTT. Its protein product is CAWRGQTTEAFF.